This TCR beta chain was identified in a study of blood T cell repertoires in COVID-19. Study in general: The origin of the acute and convalescent COVID-19 samples was the United States, Italy and Spain.

About this clone: The sample carries other DNA sequences with the same CDR3.

The repertoire was sequenced with immunoSEQ multiplex PCR; TCRdb's copy has only in-frame clones and lacks some. The sample gives about 240,000 clones, approximately 90% of which show up once; over 4% is in the top ten. V lost 0 bases and J 0 bases, leaving 7 bases between the germline ends. The length of the CDR3 is 14 residues. Germline V gene sequence: CDR1 SGHRS, CDR2 YFSETQ. The study recruited people aged roughly 18 to 100 years across 20 to 30 US areas. In assigning cohorts, the study relied on participant-reported clinical history. Recovery meant two consecutive negative NP/OP PCR tests, professional clearance, or resolved symptoms.

The TCR sequence derives from a woman under 40 who had recovered from COVID-19. V gene TRBV5-1 combines with J gene TRBJ2-7; D gene ambiguous. Sequenced input: PBMCs or T cells enriched from blood (not recorded which). The CDR3 sequence is CASSLDRRSYEQYF. The DNA for the CDR3 is TGCGCCAGCAGCTTGGACAGACGCTCCTACGAGCAGTACTTC. Variable domain in full (rest from reference TRBV5-1 and TRBJ2-7): KAGVTQTPRYLIKTRGQQVTLSCSPISGHRSVSWYQQTPGQGLQFLFEYFSETQRNKGNFPGRFSGRQFSNSRSEMNVSTLELGDSALYLCASSLDRRSYEQYFGPGTRLTVT.